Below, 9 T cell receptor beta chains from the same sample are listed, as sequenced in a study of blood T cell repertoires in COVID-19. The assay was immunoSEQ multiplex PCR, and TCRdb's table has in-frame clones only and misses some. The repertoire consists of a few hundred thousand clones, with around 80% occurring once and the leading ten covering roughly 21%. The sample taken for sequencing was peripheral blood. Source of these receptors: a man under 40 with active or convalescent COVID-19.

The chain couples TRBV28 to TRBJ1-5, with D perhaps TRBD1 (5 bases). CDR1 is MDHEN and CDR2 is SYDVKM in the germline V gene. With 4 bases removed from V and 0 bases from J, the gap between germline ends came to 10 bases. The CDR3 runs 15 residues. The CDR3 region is CASSSTAYSNQPQHF. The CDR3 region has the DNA TGTGCCAGCAGTTCGACAGCTTATAGCAATCAGCCCCAGCATTTT.

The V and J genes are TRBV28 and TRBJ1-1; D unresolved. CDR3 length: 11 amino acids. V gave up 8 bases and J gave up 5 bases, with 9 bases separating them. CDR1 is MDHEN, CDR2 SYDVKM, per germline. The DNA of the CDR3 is TGTGCCAGCCCCTCCGGGACTGAAGCTTTCTTT. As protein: CASPSGTEAFF.

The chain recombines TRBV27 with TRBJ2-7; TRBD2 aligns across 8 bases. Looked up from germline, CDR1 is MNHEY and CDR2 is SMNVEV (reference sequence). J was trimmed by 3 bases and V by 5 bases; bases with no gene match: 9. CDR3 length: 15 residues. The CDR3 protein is CASSAFSGGVYEQYF. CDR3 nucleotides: TGTGCCAGCAGTGCTTTCTCGGGGGGGGTCTACGAGCAGTACTTC.

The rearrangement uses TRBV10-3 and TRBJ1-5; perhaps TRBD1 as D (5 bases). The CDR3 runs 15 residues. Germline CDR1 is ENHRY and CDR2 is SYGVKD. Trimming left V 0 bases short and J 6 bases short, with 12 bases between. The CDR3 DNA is TGTGCCATCAGTGAGTCAGGGGAGGCACGTCAGCCCCAGCATTTT. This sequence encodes CAISESGEARQPQHF.

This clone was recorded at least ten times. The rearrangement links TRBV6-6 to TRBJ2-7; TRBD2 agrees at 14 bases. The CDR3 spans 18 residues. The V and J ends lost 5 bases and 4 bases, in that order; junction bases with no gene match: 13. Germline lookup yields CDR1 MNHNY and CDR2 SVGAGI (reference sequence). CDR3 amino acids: CASSPHPGLAGGVYEQYF. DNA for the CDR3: TGTGCCAGCAGTCCTCACCCCGGACTAGCGGGAGGTGTATACGAGCAGTACTTC.

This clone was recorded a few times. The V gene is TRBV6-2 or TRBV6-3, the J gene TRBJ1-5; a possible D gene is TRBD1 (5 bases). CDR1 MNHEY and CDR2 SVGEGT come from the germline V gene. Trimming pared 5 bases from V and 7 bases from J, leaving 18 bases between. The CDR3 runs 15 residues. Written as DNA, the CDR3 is TGTGCCAGCAGTACCCCCCTCACCGACAGACAGCCCCAGCATTTT. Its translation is CASSTPLTDRQPQHF.

The CDR3 is CASSLDSRNSPLHF. The CDR3 nucleotides read TGCGCCAGCAGCTTGGACTCGAGGAATTCACCCCTCCACTTT. The chain employs TRBV5-1 and TRBJ1-6; D is undetermined. Trimming removed 0 bases at V and 7 bases at J, with 8 bases between. This CDR3 has 14 amino acids. Germline V gene data show CDR1 as SGHRS and CDR2 as YFSETQ.

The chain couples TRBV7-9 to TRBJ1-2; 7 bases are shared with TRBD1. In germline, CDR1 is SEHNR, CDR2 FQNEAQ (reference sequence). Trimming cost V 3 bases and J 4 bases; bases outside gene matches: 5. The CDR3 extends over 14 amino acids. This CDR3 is CASSFNHRGYGYTF. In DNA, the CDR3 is TGTGCCAGCAGCTTCAATCACAGGGGCTATGGCTACACCTTC. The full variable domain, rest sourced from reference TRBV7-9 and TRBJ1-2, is DTGVSQNPRHKITKRGQNVTFRCDPISEHNRLYWYRQTLGQGPEFLTYFQNEAQLEKSRLLSDRFSAERPKGSFSTLEIQRTEQGDSAMYLCASSFNHRGYGYTFGSGTRLTVV.

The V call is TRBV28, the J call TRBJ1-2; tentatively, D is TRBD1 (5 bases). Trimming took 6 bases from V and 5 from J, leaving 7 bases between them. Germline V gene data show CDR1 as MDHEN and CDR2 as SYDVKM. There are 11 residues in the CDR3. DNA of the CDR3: TGTGCCAGCAGGGGGGGGTATGGCTACACCTTC. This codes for CASRGGYGYTF.